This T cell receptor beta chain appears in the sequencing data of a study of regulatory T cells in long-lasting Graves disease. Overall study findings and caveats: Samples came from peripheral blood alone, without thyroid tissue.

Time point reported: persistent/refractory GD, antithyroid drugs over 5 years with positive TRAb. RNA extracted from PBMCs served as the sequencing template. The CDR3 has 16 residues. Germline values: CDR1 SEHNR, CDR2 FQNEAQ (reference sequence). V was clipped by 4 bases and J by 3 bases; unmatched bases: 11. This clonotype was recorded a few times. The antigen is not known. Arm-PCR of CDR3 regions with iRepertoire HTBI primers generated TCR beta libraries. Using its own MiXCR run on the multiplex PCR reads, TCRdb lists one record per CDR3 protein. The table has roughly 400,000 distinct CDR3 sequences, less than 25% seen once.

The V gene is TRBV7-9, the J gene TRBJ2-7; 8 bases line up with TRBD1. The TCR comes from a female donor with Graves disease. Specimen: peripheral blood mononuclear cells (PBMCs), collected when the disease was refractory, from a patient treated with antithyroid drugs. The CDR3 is CASSWGHGTGIYEQYF. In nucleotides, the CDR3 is TGTGCCAGCAGCTGGGGCCACGGGACAGGAATCTACGAGCAGTACTTC.